Described below is a single T cell receptor (beta chain) sequence and its context. Some clones are missing from TCRdb's copy, which holds only in-frame ones; the method was immunoSEQ multiplex PCR. The profile shows more than 150,000 clones, 80% to 90% of them singletons. This sample is part of a study of blood T cell repertoires in COVID-19. V lost 5 bases and J lost 10; bases outside the gene matches: 10. This CDR3 is 14 amino acids long. From germline, CDR1 is SGHAT and CDR2 FQDESV (reference sequence). Enrolled during active infection, Seattle patients were then followed longitudinally. The sequenced sample was peripheral blood. The chain has TRBV11-1 and TRBJ2-1, with TRBD2 identical over 8 bases. This sequence was found in a woman of 80 years or more with COVID-19, enrolled during active disease. The CDR3 sequence: CASSADRGGHEQFF. DNA of the CDR3: TGTGCCAGCAGCGCCGACCGGGGGGGCCACGAGCAGTTCTTC.